The 8 T cell receptor beta chains in this list originate from one sample, sequenced in a study of sequential checkpoint blockade in melanoma. Here immunoSEQ multiplex PCR was the method, and the copy in TCRdb shows in-frame clones only, minus some. The sample includes around 18,000 clones, under 80% of them seen just once. Described treatment: randomized to nivolumab then ipilimumab (arm A) or the reverse (arm B). Sample: CD8+ T cells sorted from blood (inferred from file names), taken from a patient given nivolumab and ipilimumab in sequence. These receptor sequences come from a human donor with melanoma.

This chain uses TRBV6-4 with TRBJ2-5; possible D gene TRBD2, 5 bases. Germline V gene lookup returns CDR1 MRHNA and CDR2 SNTAGT. V shed 6 bases and J shed 0 bases, with 20 bases lying between them. There are 17 residues in the CDR3. CDR3 region: CASSDLRRGPNQETQYF. CDR3 coding DNA: TGTGCCAGCAGCGACCTTCGGCGCGGGCCTAACCAAGAGACCCAGTACTTC.

This clone was counted between two and nine times. The chain recombines TRBV7-3 with TRBJ2-1; 14 bases align to TRBD2. CDR3 size: 19 residues. Germline-derived CDR1 and CDR2 are SGHTA and FQGTGA. Losses at the gene ends were 5 bases for V and 0 bases for J; bases not matched to a gene: 9. The CDR3 region has the DNA TGTGCCAGCAGCCCAGGACTAGCGGGAGGCTCGAGCTCCTACAATGAGCAGTTCTTC. Its protein is CASSPGLAGGSSSYNEQFF.

The V gene is TRBV4-3, the J gene TRBJ2-7; 8 nucleotides match TRBD1. The CDR3 totals 15 residues. Germline assignment: CDR1 LGHNA and CDR2 YSLEER. The V and J ends lost 3 bases and 3 bases, in that order; junction bases with no gene match: 7. The CDR3 DNA sequence: TGCGCCAGCAGCCAGCAGCGGACAGGGAGCTACGAGCAGTACTTC. Amino acid sequence: CASSQQRTGSYEQYF.

This clone was seen more than once but under ten times. The chain employs TRBV5-4 and TRBJ1-2; no definite D call. The CDR3 runs 12 residues. Trimming removed 8 bases at V and 7 bases at J, with 15 bases between. Germline V lookup: CDR1 SGHNT, CDR2 YYREEE (reference sequence). Written as DNA, the CDR3 is TGTGCCAGTCCGTCCGAGGGATCTGGCTACACCTTC. Amino acid sequence: CASPSEGSGYTF.

The V call is TRBV11-2, the J call TRBJ2-5, with TRBD1 identical over 7 bases. The CDR3 sequence is 13 residues long. The J segment lost 4 bases and the V segment lost 5 bases, leaving 4 bases of the junction unmatched. Germline V gene data show CDR1 as SGHAT and CDR2 as FQNNGV. The CDR3 bases are TGTGCCAGCAGCCCTAGACAGGGAGAGACCCAGTACTTC. Amino acid sequence: CASSPRQGETQYF.

The chain combines TRBV4-3 with TRBJ2-6; D is perhaps TRBD1 (6 bases). The CDR3 loop spans 17 amino acids. V was shortened by 4 bases and J by 2 bases, with 15 bases between the two germline ends. CDR1 is LGHNA, CDR2 YSLEER, per germline. In nucleotides, the CDR3 is TGCGCCAGCAGCCCCGTTACAGGGACCGCTGGGGCCAACGTCCTGACTTTC. Protein sequence: CASSPVTGTAGANVLTF.

This chain connects TRBV5-1 to TRBJ2-2; 10 nucleotides agree with TRBD1. This CDR3 has 18 amino acids. From germline, CDR1 is SGHRS and CDR2 YFSETQ. Losses at the gene ends were 0 bases for V and 3 bases for J; bases not matched to a gene: 8. The CDR3, as DNA: TGCGCCAGCAGCTTGGAGCCCAAAGGACAGGGGGACACCGGGGAGCTGTTTTTT. Translation gives CASSLEPKGQGDTGELFF.

The V call is TRBV6-5, the J call TRBJ2-5; 14 nucleotides match TRBD2. Per the germline V gene, CDR1 is MNHEY and CDR2 is SVGAGI. The CDR3 runs 16 residues. V lost 0 bases to trimming and J lost 5 bases; unmatched junction nucleotides: 2. The CDR3 DNA reads as TGTGCCAGCAGTTACTCGACTAGCGGGAGGGTGGAGACCCAGTACTTC. Residues: CASSYSTSGRVETQYF.